One and the same sample provided the 3 T cell receptor beta chains below, sequenced in a study of OX40 agonist ivuxolimab in advanced cancers. Using immunoSEQ multiplex PCR, the repertoire was profiled, and TCRdb retains in-frame clones only, with some absent. This table holds about 68,000 clones, over 75% found once. The sample consisted of CD4+ or CD8+ T cells sorted from blood, taken in a trial of the OX40 agonist ivuxolimab. These receptors all stem from an adult with an advanced solid tumor such as melanoma, head and neck, liver or kidney cancer.

This chain connects TRBV9 to TRBJ2-7; D gene ambiguous. This CDR3 has 11 amino acids. Looked up from germline, CDR1 is SGDLS and CDR2 is YYNGEE. V lost 4 bases and J lost 4, with 6 bases in between. The chain's CDR3 is CASSLGYEQYF. CDR3 bases: TGTGCCAGCAGCCTGGGATACGAGCAGTACTTC.

The V and J genes are TRBV7-2 and TRBJ1-2; no firm D call. Trimming pared 5 bases from V and 2 bases from J, leaving 9 bases between. The CDR3 length is 13 residues. CDR1 SGHTA and CDR2 FQGNSA come from the germline V gene. The CDR3 nucleotides are TGTGCCAGCAGCCTAGGCCAAAACTATGGCTACACCTTC. As protein: CASSLGQNYGYTF.

The rearrangement links TRBV27 to TRBJ2-1, with 7 bases lining up with TRBD2. The V segment lost 5 bases and the J segment 0 bases; nucleotides outside the gene matches: 10. This CDR3 has 17 amino acids. In germline, CDR1 is MNHEY, CDR2 SMNVEV (reference sequence). CDR3 nucleotides: TGTGCCAGCAGTGGGTCTAGCGGAGACCGCTCCTACAATGAGCAGTTCTTC. Its protein is CASSGSSGDRSYNEQFF.